The 15 T cell receptor beta chains below come from one sample, sequenced in a study of cytomegalovirus exposure and HLA in healthy donors. The primer mix had 60 Vbeta and 13 Jbeta primers. Measured with immunoSEQ multiplex PCR; TCRdb has only the in-frame clones, and not every one. Its listing shows just over 150,000 clones. The sequencing sample was made of PBMCs. All receptors derive from a woman in her sixties in good health and CMV-seronegative.

J is TRBJ2-2 and V is TRBV27; D is possibly TRBD1 (5 bases). V was shortened by 4 bases and J by 0 bases, with 9 bases between the two germline ends. The CDR3 has 15 amino acids. CDR1 and CDR2 (germline): MNHEY, SMNVEV (reference sequence). This CDR3 reads CASSWGLTNTGELFF. CDR3 bases: TGTGCCAGCAGTTGGGGCCTAACGAACACCGGGGAGCTGTTTTTT.

This chain connects TRBV5-1 to TRBJ1-1, with D tentatively TRBD1 (5 bases). V lost 0 bases and J lost 4, with 13 bases in between. The CDR3 spans 15 residues. Germline V gene data show CDR1 as SGHRS and CDR2 as YFSETQ. The CDR3: CASSLGRATGTEAFF. The CDR3 DNA reads as TGCGCCAGCAGCTTGGGCAGGGCTACGGGCACTGAAGCTTTCTTT.

The chain recombines TRBV10-3 with TRBJ1-2; 7 nucleotides agree with TRBD1. Unmatched junction bases numbered 9, after V lost 10 bases and J lost 7 bases. Germline V CDR1 and CDR2: ENHRY, SYGVKD. The CDR3 runs 12 residues. The CDR3 coding sequence is TGTGCCACCTTACGGACAGGACGTGGCTACACCTTC. This encodes CATLRTGRGYTF.

This chain connects TRBV10-3 to TRBJ2-1; TRBD2 matches 9 bases. With 11 bases clipped from V and 7 bases from J, the junction kept 18 bases outside the gene matches. This CDR3 has 16 amino acids. From germline, CDR1 is ENHRY and CDR2 SYGVKD. CDR3: CASSGLGAGGRNEQFF. The CDR3 DNA reads as TGTGCCTCATCGGGGCTAGGGGCGGGGGGGCGAAATGAGCAGTTCTTC.

The chain joins TRBV7-8 to TRBJ1-1; 8 nucleotides match TRBD1. Unmatched junction bases numbered 6, after V lost 5 bases and J lost 4 bases. Per the germline V gene, CDR1 is SGHVS and CDR2 is FQNEAQ. The CDR3 has 14 residues. The CDR3 sequence: CASSPRGRATEAFF. DNA for the CDR3: TGTGCCAGCAGCCCCAGGGGGCGGGCCACTGAAGCTTTCTTT.

This sequence joins TRBV6-5 and TRBJ1-4, with D maybe TRBD1 (5 bases). V was clipped by 2 bases and J by 6 bases, with 10 bases between them. This CDR3 has 14 amino acids. Germline V gene sequence: CDR1 MNHEY, CDR2 SVGAGI. The chain's CDR3 is CASSYESGDEKLFF. CDR3 nucleotides: TGTGCCAGCAGTTACGAGTCGGGGGATGAAAAACTGTTTTTT.

The J gene is TRBJ1-2, the V gene TRBV4-2; D is perhaps TRBD1 (6 bases). V was clipped by 9 bases and J by 3 bases, with 20 bases between them. CDR1 is LGHNA and CDR2 is YNFKEQ in the germline V gene. This CDR3 is built from 15 residues. CDR3 DNA: TGTGCCAGTTCAGCCGGGACAAGCGACGACTATGGCTACACCTTC. This gives the protein CASSAGTSDDYGYTF.

The genes are TRBV18 and TRBJ2-7; TRBD2 aligns across 12 bases. The junction had 5 bases not matched to a gene; V was cut back by 2 bases and J by 6 bases. The CDR3 covers 15 residues. CDR1 and CDR2 (germline): KGHSH, LQKENI. The CDR3 spells CASSPRLAGGPEQYF. CDR3 nucleotides: TGTGCCAGCTCACCAAGGCTAGCGGGGGGGCCCGAGCAGTACTTC.

V and J are TRBV9 and TRBJ2-7, with TRBD1 matching over 10 bases. Looked up from germline, CDR1 is SGDLS and CDR2 is YYNGEE. The CDR3 sequence is 15 residues long. Germline trimming cut 4 bases from V and 2 bases from J; bases unmatched to any gene: 6. This chain's CDR3 is CASSYTGTGAYEQYF. The CDR3 coding sequence is TGTGCCAGCAGCTACACCGGGACAGGGGCCTACGAGCAGTACTTC.

The CDR3 region is CASSPRTGGNTGELFF. As DNA, the CDR3 is TGTGCCAGCAGCCCTCGGACAGGGGGTAACACCGGGGAGCTGTTTTTT. The J gene is TRBJ2-2, the V gene TRBV7-3, with 10 positions matching TRBD1. The germline gives CDR1 SGHTA, CDR2 FQGTGA. The V and J ends lost 5 bases and 2 bases, in that order; junction bases with no gene match: 5. This CDR3 region has 16 residues.

The chain links TRBV2 to TRBJ2-7, with D uncertain. The germline gives CDR1 SNHLY, CDR2 FYNNEI. V shed 3 bases and J shed 0 bases, with 12 bases lying between them. The length of the CDR3 is 15 residues. CDR3 residues: CASSELLWSSYEQYF. The DNA for the CDR3 is TGTGCCAGCAGTGAGTTACTCTGGAGCTCCTACGAGCAGTACTTC.

The chain recombines TRBV2 with TRBJ1-5, with D possibly TRBD1 on 6 matching bases. The CDR3 is 17 residues long. The germline V and J ends were trimmed by 7 bases and 0 bases, with 19 bases remaining between them. Germline V gene lookup returns CDR1 SNHLY and CDR2 FYNNEI. CDR3 coding DNA: TGTGCCAGCATGAAATCCGGGGGGGCGGATAGCAATCAGCCCCAGCATTTT. Residues: CASMKSGGADSNQPQHF.

J is TRBJ2-7 and V is TRBV28; 8 bases are a match to TRBD1. Germline-derived CDR1 and CDR2 are MDHEN and SYDVKM. CDR3 length equals 14 residues. Germline trimming cut 6 bases from V and 3 bases from J; bases unmatched to any gene: 7. CDR3 DNA sequence: TGTGCCAGCAGACCGGGACAGGCCTACTACGAGCAGTACTTC. Its translation: CASRPGQAYYEQYF.

This rearrangement joins TRBV4-2 to TRBJ1-5, with D unclear. CDR1 is LGHNA, CDR2 YNFKEQ, per germline. The V and J ends lost 0 bases and 0 bases respectively, with 9 bases between them. The length of the CDR3 is 16 residues. Here the CDR3 reads CASSQEAGYSNQPQHF. CDR3 nucleotide sequence: TGTGCCAGCAGCCAAGAAGCCGGGTATAGCAATCAGCCCCAGCATTTT.

The DNA of the CDR3 is TGTGCCAGCAGCTTAGCAGAGGAGACCCAGTACTTC. Protein: CASSLAEETQYF. This chain joins TRBV7-9 and TRBJ2-5; the D is unclear. This CDR3 comprises 12 residues. With 0 bases removed from V and 5 bases from J, the gap between germline ends came to 4 bases. Germline lookup yields CDR1 SEHNR and CDR2 FQNEAQ (reference sequence).